These 27 T cell receptor beta chains were all obtained from the same sample, sequenced in a study of shared clonotypes between healthy human individuals. TCRdb's table, derived via immunoSEQ multiplex PCR, lists solely in-frame clones and lacks some. The sample records about 680,000 clones, 92% being singletons. CD45RO negativity and positive selection for CCR7 defined naive CD8 cells, a population that excluded terminally differentiated effector memory CD45RA+ cells. The sequencing sample was made of naive CD8+ T cells sorted from blood. The receptors stem from a man aged 30 to 45 in good health.

V usage is TRBV7-8 and J usage is TRBJ2-5; 10 bases are shared with TRBD2. Germline V CDR1 and CDR2: SGHVS, FQNEAQ. The length of the CDR3 is 19 residues. After removal of 8 bases from V and 4 bases from J, the junction contained 22 bases not matched to a gene. The CDR3 region is CASQSLDTLAGRKAETQYF. CDR3 nucleotides: TGTGCCAGCCAGAGCTTAGATACACTAGCGGGACGTAAGGCAGAGACCCAGTACTTC.

This chain joins TRBV27 and TRBJ2-3; TRBD2 agrees at 11 bases. The CDR3 consists of 13 residues. From germline, CDR1 is MNHEY and CDR2 SMNVEV (reference sequence). V lost 6 bases and J lost 13; bases outside the gene matches: 9. Written as DNA, the CDR3 is TGTGCCAGCAGCTTAGGTAGCGGGAGGGCCAAGTATTTT. It yields the protein CASSLGSGRAKYF.

The chain recombines TRBV14 with TRBJ2-1, with TRBD1 matching over 12 bases. With V trimmed by 0 bases and J by 6 bases, 9 bases remained unmatched. The CDR3 consists of 18 residues. Germline V gene lookup returns CDR1 SGHDN and CDR2 FVKESK. CDR3 nucleotides: TGTGCCAGCAGCCAAGAGCTCGGGACAGGGGGCGCCTTCAATGAGCAGTTCTTC. As protein: CASSQELGTGGAFNEQFF.

This chain links TRBV4-1 with TRBJ2-7, with TRBD1 matching over 8 bases. V lost 3 bases to trimming and J lost 2 bases; unmatched junction nucleotides: 3. CDR1 and CDR2 from the germline V gene are MGHRA and YSYEKL. The CDR3 has 14 amino acids. The CDR3 loop is CASSHPGQAYEQYF. The CDR3 nucleotides read TGCGCCAGCAGCCATCCGGGACAGGCCTACGAGCAGTACTTC.

The chain employs TRBV27 and TRBJ2-1; 8 bases are a match to TRBD2. Trimming removed 5 bases from V and 2 bases from J; junction bases left unmatched: 2. Germline-derived CDR1 and CDR2 are MNHEY and SMNVEV (reference sequence). The CDR3 has 14 residues. CDR3 nucleotide sequence: TGTGCCAGCAGTATGCGGGGGGCCTACAATGAGCAGTTCTTC. Encoded protein: CASSMRGAYNEQFF.

V gene TRBV7-9 combines with J gene TRBJ2-5, with 10 bases matching TRBD2. The V and J ends lost 5 bases and 3 bases, in that order; junction bases with no gene match: 12. The CDR3 sequence is 17 residues long. The germline V gene encodes CDR1 SEHNR and CDR2 FQNEAQ (reference sequence). CDR3 DNA: TGTGCCAGCAGCCGGTGGAAAGCGGGAGGGTGGGAAGAGACCCAGTACTTC. It codes for CASSRWKAGGWEETQYF.

J is TRBJ1-2 and V is TRBV7-2; D perhaps matches TRBD1 (6 bases). Trimming removed 3 bases at V and 1 base at J, with 15 bases between. Germline V gene sequence: CDR1 SGHTA, CDR2 FQGNSA. The CDR3 spans 16 residues. The CDR3: CASSLSFGGLNYGYTF. CDR3 nucleotides: TGTGCCAGCAGCTTGAGTTTTGGGGGGCTTAACTATGGCTACACCTTC.

The gene calls are TRBV7-2 and TRBJ2-2; 12 nucleotides align to TRBD2. Germline V gene lookup returns CDR1 SGHTA and CDR2 FQGNSA. The CDR3 totals 16 residues. V was clipped by 5 bases and J by 4 bases; unmatched bases: 5. The DNA of the CDR3 is TGTGCCAGCAGCCGACTAGCGGGAGACGGCACCGGGGAGCTGTTTTTT. Its translation: CASSRLAGDGTGELFF.

On this clone: Additional DNA sequences in this sample encode the identical CDR3. The chain is built from TRBV29-1 and TRBJ2-7; 9 bases line up with TRBD1. This CDR3 has 12 residues. The germline V gene encodes CDR1 SQVTM and CDR2 ANQGSEA. The ends lost 4 bases at V and 3 bases at J; junction bases unmatched: 1. DNA of the CDR3: TGCAGCGTTGCGGGACAGGGCTACGAGCAGTACTTC. Translation: CSVAGQGYEQYF.

The chain carries TRBV19 and TRBJ1-1; D remains ambiguous. Germline V gene sequence: CDR1 LNHDA, CDR2 SQIVND (reference sequence). The CDR3 contains 14 residues. The V end lost 6 bases, the J end lost 0 bases, and 11 bases lay between the germline ends. In DNA, the CDR3 is TGTGCCAGTAGCCGGGGAGTCATGAACACTGAAGCTTTCTTT. Its protein product is CASSRGVMNTEAFF.

This clone was observed a few times. The rearrangement links TRBV27 to TRBJ2-7; 10 nucleotides align to TRBD2. The CDR3 loop spans 12 amino acids. V gave up 5 bases and J gave up 7 bases; unmatched junction bases: 2. Per germline, CDR1 MNHEY and CDR2 SMNVEV (reference sequence). CDR3 coding DNA: TGTGCCAGCAGTCTAGCGGGAGCTGAGCAGTACTTC. As protein: CASSLAGAEQYF.

This chain joins TRBV23-1 and TRBJ1-3; D may be TRBD1 (5 bases). TRBV23-1 qualifies as an ORF whose function is uncertain. V lost 8 bases to trimming and J lost 0 bases, with 8 bases between them. The CDR3 has 13 amino acids. The CDR3 spells CASGGGSGNTIYF. CDR3 sequence (DNA): TGCGCCAGCGGGGGGGGCTCTGGAAACACCATATATTTT.

This clone was found once. This chain connects TRBV4-1 to TRBJ2-2, with 10 positions matching TRBD2. The J segment lost 4 bases and the V segment lost 1 base, leaving 3 bases of the junction unmatched. From germline, CDR1 is MGHRA and CDR2 YSYEKL. The CDR3 runs to 16 residues. This CDR3 is CASSQGSGGFTGELFF. The CDR3, as DNA: TGCGCCAGCAGCCAAGGTAGCGGGGGGTTCACCGGGGAGCTGTTTTTT.

The chain carries TRBV18 and TRBJ2-3; 9 bases match TRBD2. The CDR3 is made up of 17 amino acids. Germline V gene sequence: CDR1 KGHSH, CDR2 LQKENI. V shed 3 bases, J shed 6 bases, and the junction held 13 bases outside the gene matches. CDR3 in amino acids: CASSPGLAISLTDTQYF. The CDR3 DNA reads TGTGCCAGCTCACCTGGACTAGCGATTTCATTAACTGATACGCAGTATTTT.

The chain couples TRBV7-8 to TRBJ1-2, with D maybe TRBD1 (5 bases). The V gene's germline CDR1 is SGHVS and CDR2 FQNEAQ. This CDR3 has 15 amino acids. V was trimmed by 5 bases and J by 5 bases, leaving 18 bases between them. The chain's CDR3 is CASSPERGLGYGYTF. CDR3 nucleotide sequence: TGTGCCAGCAGCCCAGAGCGGGGACTGGGTTATGGCTACACCTTC.

The chain joins TRBV28 to TRBJ2-2; 11 bases map to TRBD2. The ends lost 7 bases at V and 1 base at J; junction bases unmatched: 5. In germline, CDR1 is MDHEN, CDR2 SYDVKM. The CDR3 sequence is 16 residues long. CDR3 nucleotides: TGTGCCAGCAAGTGGCTAGCGGGAGGGAACACCGGGGAGCTGTTTTTT. Its protein is CASKWLAGGNTGELFF.

This clone was seen only a few times. The chain employs TRBV7-9 and TRBJ1-4; 8 bases line up with TRBD1. Germline values: CDR1 SEHNR, CDR2 FQNEAQ (reference sequence). V was pared by 5 bases and J by 3 bases, with 5 bases of the junction left unmatched. CDR3 length: 15 residues. Here the CDR3 reads CASSHQDRANEKLFF. The CDR3 DNA sequence: TGTGCCAGCAGCCACCAGGACAGGGCTAATGAAAAACTGTTTTTT.

The genes are TRBV2 and TRBJ2-1; 7 bases are a match to TRBD2. Germline V gives CDR1 SNHLY, CDR2 FYNNEI. The ends lost 8 bases at V and 5 bases at J; junction bases unmatched: 9. CDR3 size: 14 residues. The CDR3 here is CASFGGGPHNEQFF. In DNA, the CDR3 is TGTGCCAGCTTCGGGGGAGGGCCGCACAATGAGCAGTTCTTC.

This chain uses TRBV30 with TRBJ1-3; perhaps TRBD1 as D (6 bases). CDR3 length: 15 residues. Trimming took 7 bases from V and 3 from J, leaving 19 bases between them. CDR1 and CDR2 from the germline V gene are GTSNPN and SVGIG (reference sequence). As DNA, the CDR3 is TGTGCCTCACCTGTCCCGGGGGGCAATGGAAACACCATATATTTT. It translates to CASPVPGGNGNTIYF. The full variable domain, completed using reference TRBV30 and TRBJ1-3, is SQTIHQWPATLVQPVGSPLSLECTVEGTSNPNLYWYRQAAGRGLQLLFYSVGIGQISSEVPQNLSASRPQDRQFILSSKKLLLSDSGFYLCASPVPGGNGNTIYFGEGSWLTVV.

The rearrangement uses TRBV28 and TRBJ2-3, with D uncertain. V dropped 6 bases and J dropped 2 bases, with 9 bases sitting between them. In germline, CDR1 is MDHEN, CDR2 SYDVKM. This CDR3 contains 13 residues. The CDR3 reads CASRLGITDTQYF. In DNA form, the CDR3 reads TGTGCCAGCAGATTGGGAATCACAGATACGCAGTATTTT.

The chain links TRBV7-3 to TRBJ2-3; TRBD1 aligns across 7 bases. The ends lost 5 bases at V and 2 bases at J; junction bases unmatched: 7. CDR3 length equals 15 residues. Germline V lookup: CDR1 SGHTA, CDR2 FQGTGA. Here the CDR3 DNA reads TGTGCCAGCAGCCCCACAGGGGCCCCCACAGATACGCAGTATTTT. Its protein is CASSPTGAPTDTQYF.

This clone was recorded only once. The chain has TRBV4-1 and TRBJ2-3, with D possibly TRBD2 on 5 matching bases. V lost 4 bases, J lost 3 bases, and 11 bases lay in between. Germline V gene lookup returns CDR1 MGHRA and CDR2 YSYEKL. This CDR3 comprises 14 residues. The CDR3 DNA follows: TGCGCCAGCAGCCCCCGTACGGGGACAGATACGCAGTATTTT. Protein sequence: CASSPRTGTDTQYF.

Note on this clone: The same CDR3 can be traced to other DNA sequences in this sample. The chain has TRBV7-9 and TRBJ2-1; 7 positions agree with TRBD2. V was clipped by 5 bases and J by 0 bases; unmatched bases: 4. CDR1 is SEHNR and CDR2 is FQNEAQ in the germline V gene (reference sequence). The CDR3 extends over 15 amino acids. CDR3: CASSLRGGSYNEQFF. CDR3 nucleotides: TGTGCCAGCAGCCTTCGCGGGGGCTCCTACAATGAGCAGTTCTTC.

This clone has just one count. The chain combines TRBV4-1 with TRBJ2-1, with TRBD1 as a possible D gene (5 bases). This CDR3 has 13 residues. With 0 bases removed from V and 10 bases from J, the gap between germline ends came to 10 bases. Germline V CDR1 and CDR2: MGHRA, YSYEKL. CDR3 protein: CASSQEYYREQFF. CDR3 DNA sequence: TGCGCCAGCAGCCAAGAATATTACAGGGAGCAGTTCTTC.

V is TRBV5-4 and J is TRBJ2-6; D not resolved. The CDR3 is made up of 17 amino acids. CDR1 and CDR2 (germline): SGHNT, YYREEE (reference sequence). With 5 bases removed from V and 5 bases from J, the gap between germline ends came to 20 bases. The CDR3 spells CASRPGVRQSRANVLTF. CDR3 in DNA: TGTGCCAGCAGACCAGGCGTAAGACAAAGTCGGGCCAACGTCCTGACTTTC.

The gene calls are TRBV4-3 and TRBJ2-1; D is possibly TRBD2 (5 bases). The V end lost 0 bases, the J end lost 5 bases, and 11 bases lay between the germline ends. The CDR3 has 15 residues. CDR1 and CDR2 from the germline V gene are LGHNA and YSLEER. For the CDR3, the DNA is TGCGCCAGCAGCCAAGATCGGCGGGCCCACAATGAGCAGTTCTTC. Amino acids: CASSQDRRAHNEQFF.

The rearrangement joins TRBV5-4 to TRBJ1-2; D is uncertain. The germline V gene encodes CDR1 SGHNT and CDR2 YYREEE (reference sequence). The V end was cut by 2 bases, the J end by 4 bases, with 15 bases between. This CDR3 is 15 amino acids long. The CDR3 DNA sequence: TGTGCCAGCAGCTTCATAGGAGACCGCCTCTATGGCTACACCTTC. Translation: CASSFIGDRLYGYTF.